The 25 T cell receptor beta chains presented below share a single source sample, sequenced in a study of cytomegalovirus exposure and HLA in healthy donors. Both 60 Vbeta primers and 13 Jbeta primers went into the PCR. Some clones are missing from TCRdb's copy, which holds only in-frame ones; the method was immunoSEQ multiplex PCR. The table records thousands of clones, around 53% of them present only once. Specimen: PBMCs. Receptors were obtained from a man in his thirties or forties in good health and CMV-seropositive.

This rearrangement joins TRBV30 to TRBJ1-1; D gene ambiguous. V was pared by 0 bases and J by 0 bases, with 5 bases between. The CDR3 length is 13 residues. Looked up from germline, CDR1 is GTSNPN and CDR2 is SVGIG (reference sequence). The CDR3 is CAWSVEMNTEAFF. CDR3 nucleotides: TGTGCCTGGAGTGTAGAGATGAACACTGAAGCTTTCTTT.

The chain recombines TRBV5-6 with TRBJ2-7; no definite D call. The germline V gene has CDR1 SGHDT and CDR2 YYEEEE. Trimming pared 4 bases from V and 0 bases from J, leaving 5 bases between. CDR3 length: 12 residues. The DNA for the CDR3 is TGTGCCAGCAGCCAGGACTCCTACGAGCAGTACTTC. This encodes CASSQDSYEQYF.

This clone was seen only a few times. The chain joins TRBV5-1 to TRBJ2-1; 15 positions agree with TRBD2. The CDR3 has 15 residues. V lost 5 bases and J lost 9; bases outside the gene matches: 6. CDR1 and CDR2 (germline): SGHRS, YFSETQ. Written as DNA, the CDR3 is TGCGCCAGCAGGTCCGGACTAGCGGGAGGGGGTGAGCAGTTCTTC. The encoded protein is CASRSGLAGGGEQFF.

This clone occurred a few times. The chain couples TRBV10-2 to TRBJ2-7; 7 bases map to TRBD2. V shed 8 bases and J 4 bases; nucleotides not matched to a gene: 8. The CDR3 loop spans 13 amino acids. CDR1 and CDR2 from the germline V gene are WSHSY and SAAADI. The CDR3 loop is CASGSGKAYEQYF. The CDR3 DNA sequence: TGCGCCAGCGGGAGCGGGAAGGCGTACGAGCAGTACTTC.

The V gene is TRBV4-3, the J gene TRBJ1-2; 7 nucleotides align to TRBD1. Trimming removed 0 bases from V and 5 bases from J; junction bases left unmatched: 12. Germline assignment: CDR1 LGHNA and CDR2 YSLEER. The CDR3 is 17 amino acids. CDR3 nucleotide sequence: TGCGCCAGCAGCCAAGATTCCCTTTTGCAGGGGGAGTATGGCTACACCTTC. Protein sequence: CASSQDSLLQGEYGYTF.

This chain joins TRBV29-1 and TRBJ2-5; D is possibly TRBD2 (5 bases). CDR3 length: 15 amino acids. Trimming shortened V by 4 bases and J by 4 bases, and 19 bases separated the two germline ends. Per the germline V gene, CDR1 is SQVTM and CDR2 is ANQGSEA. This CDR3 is CSVVVFAGEGETQYF. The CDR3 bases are TGCAGCGTTGTGGTATTTGCGGGTGAAGGAGAGACCCAGTACTTC. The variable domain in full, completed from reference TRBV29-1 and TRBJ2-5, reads SAVISQKPSRDICQRGTSLTIQCQVDSQVTMMFWYRQQPGQSLTLIATANQGSEATYESGFVIDKFPISRPNLTFSTLTVSNMSPEDSSIYLCSVVVFAGEGETQYFGPGTRLLVL.

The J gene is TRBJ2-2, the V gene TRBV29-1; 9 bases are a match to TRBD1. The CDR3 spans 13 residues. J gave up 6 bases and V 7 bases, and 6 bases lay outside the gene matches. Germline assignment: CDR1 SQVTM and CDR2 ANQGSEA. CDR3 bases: TGCAGCGGTACAGGGGGCGCGGCCGGGGAGCTGTTTTTT. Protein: CSGTGGAAGELFF.

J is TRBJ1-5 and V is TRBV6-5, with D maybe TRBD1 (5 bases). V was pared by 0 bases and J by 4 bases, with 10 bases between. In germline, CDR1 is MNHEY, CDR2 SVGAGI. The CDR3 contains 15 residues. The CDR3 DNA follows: TGTGCCAGCAGTTACTCGGGGCAGGATAATCAGCCCCAGCATTTT. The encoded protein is CASSYSGQDNQPQHF.

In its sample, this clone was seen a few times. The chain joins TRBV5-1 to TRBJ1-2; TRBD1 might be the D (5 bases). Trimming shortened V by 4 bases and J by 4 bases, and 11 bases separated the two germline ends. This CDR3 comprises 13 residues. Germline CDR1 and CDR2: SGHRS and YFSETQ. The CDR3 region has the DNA TGCGCCAGCAGCCAAGACAGTGCCTATGGCTACACCTTC. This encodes CASSQDSAYGYTF.

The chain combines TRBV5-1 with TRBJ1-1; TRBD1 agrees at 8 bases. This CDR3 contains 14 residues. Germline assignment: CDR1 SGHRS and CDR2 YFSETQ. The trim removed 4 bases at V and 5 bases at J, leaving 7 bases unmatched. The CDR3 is CASSTGQEMTEAFF. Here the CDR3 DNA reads TGCGCCAGCAGCACGGGACAGGAAATGACTGAAGCTTTCTTT.

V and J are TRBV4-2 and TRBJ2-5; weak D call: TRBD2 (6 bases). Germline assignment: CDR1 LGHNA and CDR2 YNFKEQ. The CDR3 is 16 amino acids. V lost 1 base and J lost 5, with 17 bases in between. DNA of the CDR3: TGTGCCAGCAGCCAAGGTAGCGGAGGGGTTGCGGAGACCCAGTACTTC. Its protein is CASSQGSGGVAETQYF.

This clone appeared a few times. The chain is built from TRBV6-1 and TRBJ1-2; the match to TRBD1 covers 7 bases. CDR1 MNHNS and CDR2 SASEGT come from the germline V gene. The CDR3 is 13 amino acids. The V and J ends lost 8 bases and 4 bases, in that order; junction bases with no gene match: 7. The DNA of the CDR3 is TGTGCCAGCCCGGGACAGAATCTCTATGGCTACACCTTC. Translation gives CASPGQNLYGYTF.

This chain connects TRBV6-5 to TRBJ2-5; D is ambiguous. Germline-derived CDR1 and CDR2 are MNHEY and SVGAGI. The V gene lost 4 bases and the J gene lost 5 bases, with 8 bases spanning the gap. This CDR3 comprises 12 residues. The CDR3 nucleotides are TGTGCCAGCAGTTCCTACCTCGAGACCCAGTACTTC. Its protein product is CASSSYLETQYF.

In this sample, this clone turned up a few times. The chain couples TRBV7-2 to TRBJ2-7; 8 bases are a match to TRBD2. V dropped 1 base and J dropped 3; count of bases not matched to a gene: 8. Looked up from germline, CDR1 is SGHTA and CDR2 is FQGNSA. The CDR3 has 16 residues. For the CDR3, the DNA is TGTGCCAGCAGCTTAGGTGCGGGAGGCTCACGCTACGAGCAGTACTTC. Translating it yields CASSLGAGGSRYEQYF.

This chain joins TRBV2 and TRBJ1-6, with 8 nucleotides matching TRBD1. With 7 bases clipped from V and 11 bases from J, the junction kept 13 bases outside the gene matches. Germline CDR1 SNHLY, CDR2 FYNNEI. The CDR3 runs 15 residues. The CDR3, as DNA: TGTGCCAGCAAAACTAACAGGGGGTCGGGAACACCCCTCCACTTT. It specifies CASKTNRGSGTPLHF.

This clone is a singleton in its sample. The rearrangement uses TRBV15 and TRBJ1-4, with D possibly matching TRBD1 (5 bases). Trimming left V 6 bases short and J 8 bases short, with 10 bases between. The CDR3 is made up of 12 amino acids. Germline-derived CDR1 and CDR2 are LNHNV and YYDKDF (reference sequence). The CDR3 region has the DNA TGTGCCACCAGGGGTGGGGGGGAAAAACTGTTTTTT. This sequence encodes CATRGGGEKLFF.

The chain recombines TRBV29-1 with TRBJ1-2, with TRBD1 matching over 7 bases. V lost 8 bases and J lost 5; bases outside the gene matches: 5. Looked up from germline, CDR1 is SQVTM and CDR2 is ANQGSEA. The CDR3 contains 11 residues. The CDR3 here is CSLKTGYGYTF. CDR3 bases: TGCAGCTTAAAGACAGGGTATGGCTACACCTTC.

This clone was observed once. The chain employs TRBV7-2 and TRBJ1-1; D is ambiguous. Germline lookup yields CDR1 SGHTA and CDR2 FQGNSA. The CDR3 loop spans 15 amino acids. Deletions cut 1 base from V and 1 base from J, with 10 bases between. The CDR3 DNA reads TGTGCCAGCAGCTTAGTTCCGGGATCGAACACTGAAGCTTTCTTT. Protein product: CASSLVPGSNTEAFF.

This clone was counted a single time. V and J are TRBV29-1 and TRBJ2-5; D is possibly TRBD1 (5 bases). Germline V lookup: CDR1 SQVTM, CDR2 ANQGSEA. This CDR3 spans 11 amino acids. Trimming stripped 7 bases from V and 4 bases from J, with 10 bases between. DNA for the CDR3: TGCAGCGGGGGCCCGCGAGAGACCCAGTACTTC. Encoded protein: CSGGPRETQYF.

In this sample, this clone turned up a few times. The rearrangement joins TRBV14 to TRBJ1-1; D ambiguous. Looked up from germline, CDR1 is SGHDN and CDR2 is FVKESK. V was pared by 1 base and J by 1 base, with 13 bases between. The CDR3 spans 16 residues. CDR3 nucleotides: TGTGCCAGCAGCCAAGTAGTGGGCGGGCGGAACACTGAAGCTTTCTTT. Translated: CASSQVVGGRNTEAFF.

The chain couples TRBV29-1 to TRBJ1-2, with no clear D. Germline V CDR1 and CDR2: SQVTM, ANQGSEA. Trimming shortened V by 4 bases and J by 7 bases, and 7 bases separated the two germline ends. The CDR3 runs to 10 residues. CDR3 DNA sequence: TGCAGCGTTGGAGAGAGTGGCTACACCTTC. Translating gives CSVGESGYTF.

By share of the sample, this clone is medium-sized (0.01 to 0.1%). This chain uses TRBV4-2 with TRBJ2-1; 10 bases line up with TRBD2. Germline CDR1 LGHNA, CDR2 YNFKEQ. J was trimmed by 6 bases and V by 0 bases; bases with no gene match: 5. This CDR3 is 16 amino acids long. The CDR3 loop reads CASSQDDSGGFNEQFF. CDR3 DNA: TGTGCCAGCAGCCAAGATGATAGCGGGGGGTTCAATGAGCAGTTCTTC.

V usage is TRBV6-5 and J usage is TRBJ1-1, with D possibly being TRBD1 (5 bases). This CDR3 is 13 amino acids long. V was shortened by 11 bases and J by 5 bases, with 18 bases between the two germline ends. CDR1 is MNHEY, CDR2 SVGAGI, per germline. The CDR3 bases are TGTGCCTCAGTCCGGGGGGTGGGGACTGAAGCTTTCTTT. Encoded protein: CASVRGVGTEAFF.

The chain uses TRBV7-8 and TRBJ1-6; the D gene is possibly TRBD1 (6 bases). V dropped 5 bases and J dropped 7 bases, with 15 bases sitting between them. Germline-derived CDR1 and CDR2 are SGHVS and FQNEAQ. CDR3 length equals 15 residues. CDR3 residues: CASSPETGRNSPLHF. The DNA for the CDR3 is TGTGCCAGCAGCCCCGAGACAGGACGGAATTCACCCCTCCACTTT.

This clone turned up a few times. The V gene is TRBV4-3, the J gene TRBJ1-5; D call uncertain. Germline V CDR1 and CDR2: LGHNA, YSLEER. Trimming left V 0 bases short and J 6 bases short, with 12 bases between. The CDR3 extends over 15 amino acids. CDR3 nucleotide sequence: TGCGCCAGCAGCCAAGATTCGACGGGTACTCAGCCCCAGCATTTT. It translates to CASSQDSTGTQPQHF.